The clone carrying this T cell receptor beta chain has just a few counts. What it binds is unknown. This specimen comes from a study of T-cell memory formation after mild COVID-19. General observations from the study: Clones that contracted from day 15 to 85 had balanced CD4/CD8; later expanders were CD4+ biased. Clones that contracted clustered mainly in CM and EM if CD4+ and in EMRA if CD8+.

The CDR3 totals 14 residues. Trimming cost V 5 bases and J 5 bases, with 15 bases left between them. Germline CDR1 and CDR2: MNHEY and SMNVEV (reference sequence). TCRdb redid the calling of the 5' RACE reads with MiXCR, one entry per CDR3 protein. The sample consists of 190,000 or so distinct CDR3 sequences, roughly 23% of them appearing once. The sample consisted of PBMCs or a T cell subset sorted from them (not recorded which). The rearrangement links TRBV27 to TRBJ1-1, with a weak D call TRBD1 (6 bases). The sequence came from an adult woman who had mild COVID-19 (a few samples of this study predate the infection). Cell type and time point are not known. The chain's CDR3 is CASSLNRARTEAFF. The CDR3 bases are TGTGCCAGCAGTCTCAACAGGGCGAGGACTGAAGCTTTCTTT.